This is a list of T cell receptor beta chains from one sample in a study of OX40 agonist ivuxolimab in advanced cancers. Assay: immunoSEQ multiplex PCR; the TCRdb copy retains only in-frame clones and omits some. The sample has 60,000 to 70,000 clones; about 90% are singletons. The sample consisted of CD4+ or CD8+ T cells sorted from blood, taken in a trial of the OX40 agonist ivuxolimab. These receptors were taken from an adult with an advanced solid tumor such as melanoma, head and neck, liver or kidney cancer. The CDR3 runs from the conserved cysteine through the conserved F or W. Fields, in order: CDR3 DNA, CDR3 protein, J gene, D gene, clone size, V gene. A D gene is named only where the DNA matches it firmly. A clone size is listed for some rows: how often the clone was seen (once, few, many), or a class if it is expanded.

CDR3nt: TGCGCCAGCAAAGAAGACTCTGGAAACACCATATATTTT; CDR3aa: CASKEDSGNTIYF; j_gene: TRBJ1-3; d_gene: -; abundance: few; v_gene: TRBV5-1
CDR3nt: TGTGCCAGCAGTTTAGGGGGGACTAGCGGCCGCACAGATACGCAGTATTTT; CDR3aa: CASSLGGTSGRTDTQYF; j_gene: TRBJ2-3; d_gene: TRBD2; abundance: -; v_gene: TRBV28
CDR3nt: TGCAGCGTAGCGCAGTTGACTAACTACAATGAGCAGTTCTTC; CDR3aa: CSVAQLTNYNEQFF; j_gene: TRBJ2-1; d_gene: -; abundance: -; v_gene: TRBV29-1
CDR3nt: TGCGCCAGCCGTCCGGTGGCTAACTATGGCTACACCTTT; CDR3aa: CASRPVANYGYTF; j_gene: TRBJ1-2; d_gene: -; abundance: -; v_gene: TRBV5-1
CDR3nt: TGTGCCAGCAGCTTGGGTGGGACAGGAGAGTACAATGAGCAGTTCTTC; CDR3aa: CASSLGGTGEYNEQFF; j_gene: TRBJ2-1; d_gene: TRBD1; abundance: -; v_gene: TRBV5-4
CDR3nt: TGCAGTGCTAGGGGTCAGTATTTGGAGCATTTT; CDR3aa: CSARGQYLEHF; j_gene: TRBJ1-5; d_gene: -; abundance: -; v_gene: TRBV20-1
CDR3nt: TGTGCCAGCAGCGTAGATGACAGGGCGAGTCGTGAGCAGTTCTTC; CDR3aa: CASSVDDRASREQFF; j_gene: TRBJ2-1; d_gene: TRBD1; abundance: -; v_gene: TRBV9
CDR3nt: TGTGCCAGCAGACAGGGGCCCGCGAACACTGAAGCTTTCTTT; CDR3aa: CASRQGPANTEAFF; j_gene: TRBJ1-1; d_gene: TRBD1; abundance: once; v_gene: TRBV6-4
CDR3nt: TGTGCCAGCAGTTTTAGCGGGGGGAATGAGTTCTTC; CDR3aa: CASSFSGGNEFF; j_gene: TRBJ2-1; d_gene: TRBD2; abundance: -; v_gene: TRBV28
CDR3nt: TGCGCCAGCAGCTTGCCTTCGGGCAGTGTAGGGGAGCTGTTTTTT; CDR3aa: CASSLPSGSVGELFF; j_gene: TRBJ2-2; d_gene: -; abundance: -; v_gene: TRBV5-1
CDR3nt: TGTGCCAGCAGCGAACTGGGGAGATACGTGAACACTGAAGCTTTCTTT; CDR3aa: CASSELGRYVNTEAFF; j_gene: TRBJ1-1; d_gene: -; abundance: -; v_gene: TRBV27
CDR3nt: TGTGCCAGCAGCGTAGGGTTAGCGGGGTTGCGGGAGACCCAGTACTTC; CDR3aa: CASSVGLAGLRETQYF; j_gene: TRBJ2-5; d_gene: TRBD2; abundance: -; v_gene: TRBV9
CDR3nt: TGTGCCAGCGGGAGGTCGGGAACAGGGGGCCACGAGCAGTACTTC; CDR3aa: CASGRSGTGGHEQYF; j_gene: TRBJ2-7; d_gene: TRBD1; abundance: -; v_gene: TRBV25-1
CDR3nt: TGCGCCAGCAGGCAGGGACACACCGGGGAGCTGTTTTTT; CDR3aa: CASRQGHTGELFF; j_gene: TRBJ2-2; d_gene: -; abundance: -; v_gene: TRBV10-1
CDR3nt: TGCGCCAGCAGCCCCTACGAGCGCCGGGTGGGCGAGCAGTACTTC; CDR3aa: CASSPYERRVGEQYF; j_gene: TRBJ2-7; d_gene: -; abundance: -; v_gene: TRBV4-1
CDR3nt: TGCGCCAGCAGCTCACAAGAGACCCAGTACTTC; CDR3aa: CASSSQETQYF; j_gene: TRBJ2-5; d_gene: -; abundance: -; v_gene: TRBV5-1
CDR3nt: TGTGCCAGCACCCTGATCCCGGGGTCGGGCGGCATTCAGTACTTC; CDR3aa: CASTLIPGSGGIQYF; j_gene: TRBJ2-4; d_gene: -; abundance: -; v_gene: TRBV28
CDR3nt: TGCGCCAGCAGCCCAAGTCAGGGGGCCAAAAACATTCAGTACTTC; CDR3aa: CASSPSQGAKNIQYF; j_gene: TRBJ2-4; d_gene: -; abundance: -; v_gene: TRBV5-1
CDR3nt: TGTGCCAGCAGCTTAGTCGGATCACCCCTCCACTTT; CDR3aa: CASSLVGSPLHF; j_gene: TRBJ1-6; d_gene: -; abundance: -; v_gene: TRBV11-1
CDR3nt: TGTGCCAGCAGCGGACCTTATTACAATGAGCAGTTCTTC; CDR3aa: CASSGPYYNEQFF; j_gene: TRBJ2-1; d_gene: -; abundance: -; v_gene: TRBV9
CDR3nt: TGTGCCAGCAGTAAGCCTAGCGGGGGGGCGGATGAGCAGTTCTTC; CDR3aa: CASSKPSGGADEQFF; j_gene: TRBJ2-1; d_gene: TRBD2; abundance: -; v_gene: TRBV28
CDR3nt: TGTGCCAGCAGGGCCGGGGAGTACACTGAAGCTTTCTTT; CDR3aa: CASRAGEYTEAFF; j_gene: TRBJ1-1; d_gene: -; abundance: -; v_gene: TRBV2
CDR3nt: TGTGCCAGCAGCTCTAGGGACAGGGGGTCACCACCACAAGAGACCCAGTACTTC; CDR3aa: CASSSRDRGSPPQETQYF; j_gene: TRBJ2-5; d_gene: TRBD1; abundance: once; v_gene: TRBV7-9